The 16 T cell receptor beta chains below come from one sample, sequenced in a study of T cells in Graves' hyperthyroidism and ophthalmopathy. RNA transcripts gave rise to amplified TCR beta CDR3 regions. When the TCR CDR3 underwent first-round RT-PCR, the HTBI primer set was used. TCRdb called the multiplex PCR reads again in MiXCR, with one record for every CDR3 protein. The sample has about 400,000 distinct CDR3 sequences, roughly an eighth seen once; the top ten hold 9.2%. Sequenced sample: blood. The receptors come from a woman aged 18-35 years with Graves' hyperthyroidism.

The table lists this clonotype with many counts. The chain links TRBV6-2 or TRBV6-3 to TRBJ2-1; 7 bases map to TRBD2. Unmatched junction bases numbered 4, after V lost 4 bases and J lost 4 bases. The CDR3 is 14 amino acids. Germline V CDR1 and CDR2: MNHEY, SVGEGT. The CDR3 region has the DNA TGTGCCAGCAGTTGGCTAGCGGAGTACAATGAGCAGTTCTTC. Its protein product is CASSWLAEYNEQFF.

This clonotype was counted many times. The V call is TRBV20-1, the J call TRBJ1-5, with D possibly being TRBD1 (6 bases). Deletions cut 5 bases from V and 6 bases from J, with 17 bases between. The CDR3 has 14 residues. Germline-derived CDR1 and CDR2 are DFQATT and SNEGSKA (reference sequence). The CDR3 here is CSAQDSPGGQPQHF. CDR3 nucleotide sequence: TGCAGTGCTCAGGACAGCCCTGGAGGTCAGCCCCAGCATTTT.

The chain couples TRBV7-2 to TRBJ2-3, with D possibly matching TRBD2 (6 bases). This CDR3 is built from 15 residues. V dropped 2 bases and J dropped 1 base, with 10 bases sitting between them. CDR1 SGHTA and CDR2 FQGNSA come from the germline V gene. The CDR3 is CASSLSGTGTDTQYF. The CDR3 bases are TGTGCCAGCAGCTTATCAGGGACTGGCACAGATACGCAGTATTTT.

Many counts were recorded for this clonotype. The V call is TRBV7-9, the J call TRBJ1-1; 7 bases are shared with TRBD1. CDR3 length: 17 amino acids. J lost 1 base, V lost 1 base, and 9 bases had no gene match. Germline V CDR1 and CDR2: SEHNR, FQNEAQ (reference sequence). CDR3 residues: CASSLVERDSRNTEAFF. CDR3 nucleotides: TGTGCCAGCAGCTTAGTGGAGAGGGACAGCCGGAACACTGAAGCTTTCTTT.

Ten or more counts support this clonotype. This chain uses TRBV13 with TRBJ2-7, with a tentative D call TRBD2 (6 bases). Germline V gives CDR1 PRHDT, CDR2 FYEKMQ (reference sequence). V lost 5 bases, J lost 6 bases, and 14 bases lay in between. The CDR3 consists of 13 residues. This CDR3 reads CASSRGTTGEQYF. The CDR3 nucleotides read TGTGCCAGCAGCCGGGGGACCACCGGCGAGCAGTACTTC.

In this sample, this clonotype turned up many times. V gene TRBV7-2 combines with J gene TRBJ2-3; tentatively, D is TRBD2 (5 bases). V was clipped by 5 bases and J by 0 bases, with 18 bases between them. CDR1 is SGHTA and CDR2 is FQGNSA in the germline V gene. The CDR3 loop spans 17 amino acids. Here the CDR3 DNA reads TGTGCCAGCAGCAATCCCTGGGAGTCCTCTAGCACAGATACGCAGTATTTT. Its translation: CASSNPWESSSTDTQYF.

There are a few counts of this clonotype. The J gene is TRBJ2-1, the V gene TRBV7-3, with a possible D match to TRBD2 (7 bases). The CDR3 covers 16 residues. The germline V and J ends were trimmed by 0 bases and 4 bases, with 13 bases remaining between them. CDR1 SGHTA and CDR2 FQGTGA come from the germline V gene. This chain's CDR3 is CASSLTGGAHYNEQFF. DNA for the CDR3: TGTGCCAGCAGCTTAACGGGGGGGGCCCATTACAATGAGCAGTTCTTC.

As for this clonotype: A clone one base away is much larger, so this may be a read error. The chain uses TRBV11-2 and TRBJ2-7; 9 bases map to TRBD1. Germline loops: CDR1 SGHAT, CDR2 FQNNGV. The CDR3 runs 14 residues. The CDR3 here is CAGRPRTGAYEQYF. In DNA, the CDR3 is TGTGCCGGCAGACCTAGGACAGGGGCCTACGAGCAGTACTTC. The entire variable domain, with the rest obtained from reference TRBV11-2 and TRBJ2-7, is as follows: EAGVAQSPRYKIIEKRQSVAFWCNPISGHATLYWYQQILGQGPKLLIQFQNNGVVDDSQLPKDRFSAERLKGVDSTLKIQPAKLEDSAVYLCAGRPRTGAYEQYFGPGTRLTVT.

This clonotype occurred many times. This chain uses TRBV28 with TRBJ2-2; D gene ambiguous. Germline V lookup: CDR1 MDHEN, CDR2 SYDVKM. V lost 6 bases, J lost 3 bases, and 8 bases lay in between. The CDR3 spans 13 residues. The CDR3 coding sequence is TGTGCCAGCAGCCCCTCGGACACCGGGGAGCTGTTTTTT. Amino acids: CASSPSDTGELFF.

This clonotype was seen only a few times. The chain recombines TRBV20-1 with TRBJ1-5; D remains unclear. In germline, CDR1 is DFQATT, CDR2 SNEGSKA (reference sequence). The CDR3 consists of 11 residues. The V end was cut by 3 bases, the J end by 9 bases, with 9 bases between. CDR3 sequence: CSARTNGPQHF. DNA of the CDR3: TGCAGTGCTAGGACCAACGGGCCCCAGCATTTT.

The chain combines TRBV5-1 with TRBJ2-1; TRBD2 agrees at 8 bases. Trimming at V came to 3 bases and at J to 2 bases, leaving 10 bases not matched to a gene. This CDR3 has 17 residues. Germline lookup yields CDR1 SGHRS and CDR2 YFSETQ. CDR3 residues: CASSSPVGREAYNEQFF. Written as DNA, the CDR3 is TGCGCCAGCAGCTCGCCCGTGGGGCGGGAGGCCTACAATGAGCAGTTCTTC. Filled out from reference TRBV5-1 and TRBJ2-1, the complete variable domain reads KAGVTQTPRYLIKTRGQQVTLSCSPISGHRSVSWYQQTPGQGLQFLFEYFSETQRNKGNFPGRFSGRQFSNSRSEMNVSTLELGDSALYLCASSSPVGREAYNEQFFGPGTRLTVL.

This clonotype was picked up a small number of times. The rearrangement joins TRBV14 to TRBJ2-7, with 9 bases aligning to TRBD1. Germline values: CDR1 SGHDN, CDR2 FVKESK. V trimming: 2 bases; J trimming: 4 bases; junction bases outside the gene matches: 12. CDR3 length: 17 residues. CDR3 coding DNA: TGTGCCAGCAGCCAATCGACCGGACAGGGGAAACCTTACGAGCAGTACTTC. Translation: CASSQSTGQGKPYEQYF.

This clonotype was seen more than once but under ten times. V is TRBV9 and J is TRBJ2-1; possibly TRBD2 for D (5 bases). CDR1 SGDLS and CDR2 YYNGEE come from the germline V gene. V gave up 0 bases and J gave up 9 bases, with 16 bases separating them. This CDR3 has 15 amino acids. DNA of the CDR3: TGTGCCAGCAGCGTAGACGAGGGTTGGGGAAGTGAGCAGTTCTTC. Translating gives CASSVDEGWGSEQFF.

This clonotype has a count of ten or more. The V gene is TRBV7-9, the J gene TRBJ2-3; TRBD2 agrees at 9 bases. Germline CDR1 is SEHNR and CDR2 is FQNEAQ (reference sequence). This CDR3 spans 18 amino acids. After removal of 5 bases from V and 1 base from J, the junction contained 13 bases not matched to a gene. The CDR3 coding sequence is TGTGCCAGCAGCCAAAGGCGAGCGGGAGGATCGGGCACAGATACGCAGTATTTT. It translates to CASSQRRAGGSGTDTQYF.

This clonotype was seen many times. The rearrangement uses TRBV12-3 or TRBV12-4 and TRBJ1-4; D gene ambiguous. The CDR3 runs 14 residues. The V gene lost 3 bases and the J gene lost 5 bases, with 10 bases spanning the gap. CDR3 protein: CASSLDQINEKLFF. CDR3 DNA: TGTGCCAGCAGTTTGGACCAAATAAATGAAAAACTGTTTTTT.

This clonotype was recorded at least ten times. This rearrangement joins TRBV27 to TRBJ2-1; maybe TRBD2 (5 bases). CDR3 length equals 13 residues. Trimming cost V 5 bases and J 7 bases, with 12 bases left between them. CDR1 MNHEY and CDR2 SMNVEV come from the germline V gene (reference sequence). CDR3 region: CASSPSSWNEQFF. The CDR3 nucleotides read TGTGCCAGCAGTCCTTCTAGCTGGAATGAGCAGTTCTTC.